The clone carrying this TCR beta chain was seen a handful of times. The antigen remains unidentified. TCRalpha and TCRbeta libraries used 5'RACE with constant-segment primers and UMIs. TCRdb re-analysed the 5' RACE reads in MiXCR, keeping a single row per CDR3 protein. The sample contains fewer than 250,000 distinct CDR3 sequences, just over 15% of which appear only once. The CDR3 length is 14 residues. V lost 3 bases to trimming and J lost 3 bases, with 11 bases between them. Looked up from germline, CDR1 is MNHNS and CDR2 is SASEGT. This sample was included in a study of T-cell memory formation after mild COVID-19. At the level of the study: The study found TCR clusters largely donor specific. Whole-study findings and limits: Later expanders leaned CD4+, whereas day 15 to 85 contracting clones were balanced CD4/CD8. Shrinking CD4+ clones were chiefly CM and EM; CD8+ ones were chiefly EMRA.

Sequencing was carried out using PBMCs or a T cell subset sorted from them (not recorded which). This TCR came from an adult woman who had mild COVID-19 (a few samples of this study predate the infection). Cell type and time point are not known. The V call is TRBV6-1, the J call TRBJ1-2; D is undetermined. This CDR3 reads CASSDGVRHYGYTF. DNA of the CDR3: TGTGCCAGCAGTGATGGGGTCAGGCACTATGGCTACACCTTC.